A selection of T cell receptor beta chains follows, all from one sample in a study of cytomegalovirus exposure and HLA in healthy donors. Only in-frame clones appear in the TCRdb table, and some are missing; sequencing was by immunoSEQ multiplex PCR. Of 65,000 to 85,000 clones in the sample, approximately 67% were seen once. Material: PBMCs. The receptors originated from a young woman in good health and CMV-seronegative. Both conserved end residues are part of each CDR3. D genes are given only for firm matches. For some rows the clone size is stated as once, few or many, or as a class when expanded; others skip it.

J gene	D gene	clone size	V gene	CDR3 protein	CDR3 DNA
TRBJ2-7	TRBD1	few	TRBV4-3	CASSTDRGYEQYF	TGCGCCAGCAGTACCGACAGGGGCTACGAGCAGTACTTC
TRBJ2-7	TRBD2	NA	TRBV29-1	CSVVSGGLGEQYF	TGCAGCGTTGTTTCGGGGGGATTGGGCGAGCAGTACTTC
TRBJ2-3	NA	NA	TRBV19	CASSIRTVGDTQYF	TGTGCCAGTAGTATAAGGACAGTAGGAGATACGCAGTATTTT
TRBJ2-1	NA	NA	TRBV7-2	CASSQGLAAYEQFF	TGTGCCAGCAGCCAAGGACTGGCGGCGTATGAGCAGTTCTTC
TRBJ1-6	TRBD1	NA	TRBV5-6	CASSLDRGQWSPLHF	TGTGCCAGCAGCTTGGACAGGGGGCAATGGTCACCCCTCCACTTT
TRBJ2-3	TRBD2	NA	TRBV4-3	CASSQDYQRGYPDTQYF	TGCGCCAGCAGCCAAGATTACCAGCGGGGGTACCCAGATACGCAGTATTTT
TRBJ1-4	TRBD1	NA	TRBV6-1	CASTLDRGHRGPAF	TGTGCCAGCACCCTCGACAGGGGGCACCGTGGGCCTGCTTTT
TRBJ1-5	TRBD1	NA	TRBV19	CASSPSYRGGNQPQHF	TGTGCCAGTAGTCCCTCTTACAGGGGTGGCAATCAGCCCCAGCATTTT
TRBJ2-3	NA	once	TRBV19	CASSIVGTLPGPDTQYF	TGTGCCAGTAGTATAGTTGGGACTCTCCCCGGCCCAGATACGCAGTATTTT
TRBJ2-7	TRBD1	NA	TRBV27	CASSPGGNGEQYF	TGTGCCAGCAGTCCAGGGGGAAACGGCGAGCAGTACTTC
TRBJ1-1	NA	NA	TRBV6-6	CASSYQSGRVGKRFF	TGTGCCAGCAGTTACCAGTCAGGGAGGGTGGGTAAACGCTTCTTT
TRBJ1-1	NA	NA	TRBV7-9	CASSRGANTEAFF	TGTGCCAGCAGCCGCGGCGCGAACACTGAAGCTTTCTTT
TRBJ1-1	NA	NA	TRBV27	CASTQGPTSTEAFF	TGTGCCAGCACCCAGGGGCCCACGAGCACTGAAGCTTTCTTT
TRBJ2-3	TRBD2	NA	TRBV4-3	CASSQDWSGGAGTDTQYF	TGCGCCAGCAGCCAAGATTGGAGCGGGGGGGCCGGGACAGATACGCAGTATTTT
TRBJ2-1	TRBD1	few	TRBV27	CASSEDRGYNEQFF	TGTGCCAGCAGTGAGGACAGGGGATACAATGAGCAGTTCTTC
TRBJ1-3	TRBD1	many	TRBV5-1	CASSFGTVGGNTIYF	TGCGCCAGCAGCTTCGGGACAGTCGGAGGAAACACCATATATTTT
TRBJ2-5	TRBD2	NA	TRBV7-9	CASSLGGGETQYF	TGTGCCAGCAGCTTAGGGGGGGGAGAGACCCAGTACTTC
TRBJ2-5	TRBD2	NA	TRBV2	CASIVAGGLQETQYF	TGTGCCAGCATTGTAGCGGGGGGGCTACAAGAGACCCAGTACTTC
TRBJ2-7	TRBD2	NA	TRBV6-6	CASRQDSGGNEQYF	TGTGCCAGCAGGCAAGACAGCGGGGGGAACGAGCAGTACTTC
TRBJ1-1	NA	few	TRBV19	CASSMARGIVNTEAFF	TGTGCCAGTAGTATGGCCAGGGGAATCGTGAACACTGAAGCTTTCTTT
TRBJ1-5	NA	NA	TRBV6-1	CASRQSYSNQPQHF	TGTGCCAGCAGACAGTCATATAGCAATCAGCCCCAGCATTTT
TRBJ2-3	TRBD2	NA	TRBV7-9	CASSRGRGSTDTQYF	TGTGCCAGCAGCCGGGGGAGGGGTAGCACAGATACGCAGTATTTT
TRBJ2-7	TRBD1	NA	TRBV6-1	CASSSRQGWYEQYF	TGTGCCAGCAGTTCCCGACAGGGGTGGTACGAGCAGTACTTC
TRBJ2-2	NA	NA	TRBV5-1	CASSSPGTPTNTGELFF	TGCGCCAGCAGCTCCCCCGGGACTCCTACGAACACCGGGGAGCTGTTTTTT
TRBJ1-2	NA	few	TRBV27	CASSPQVSYGYTF	TGTGCCAGCAGTCCACAGGTTTCCTATGGCTACACCTTC
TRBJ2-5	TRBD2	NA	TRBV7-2	CASSLQASGGRETQYF	TGTGCCAGCAGCTTACAGGCTAGCGGGGGGCGGGAGACCCAGTACTTC
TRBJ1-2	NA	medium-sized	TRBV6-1	CASRPPEVRDGYTF	TGTGCCAGCAGGCCCCCTGAGGTCCGGGATGGCTACACCTTC
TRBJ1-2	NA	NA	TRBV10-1	CASRDSAGYTF	TGCGCCAGCAGAGACAGTGCTGGCTACACCTTC